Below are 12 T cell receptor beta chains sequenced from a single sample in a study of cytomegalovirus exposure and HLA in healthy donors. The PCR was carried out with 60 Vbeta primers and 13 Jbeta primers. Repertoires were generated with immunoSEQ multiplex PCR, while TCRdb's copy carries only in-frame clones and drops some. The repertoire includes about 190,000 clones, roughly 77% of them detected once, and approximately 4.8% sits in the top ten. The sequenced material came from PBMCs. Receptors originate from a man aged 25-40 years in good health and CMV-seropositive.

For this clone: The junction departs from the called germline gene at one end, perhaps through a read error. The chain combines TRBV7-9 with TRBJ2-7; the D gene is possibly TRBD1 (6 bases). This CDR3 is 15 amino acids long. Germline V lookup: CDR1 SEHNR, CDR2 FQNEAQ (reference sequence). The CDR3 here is CSSSGTGPRSYEQYF. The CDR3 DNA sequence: TGTTCCAGCAGCGGAACAGGGCCCCGATCCTACGAGCAGTACTTC.

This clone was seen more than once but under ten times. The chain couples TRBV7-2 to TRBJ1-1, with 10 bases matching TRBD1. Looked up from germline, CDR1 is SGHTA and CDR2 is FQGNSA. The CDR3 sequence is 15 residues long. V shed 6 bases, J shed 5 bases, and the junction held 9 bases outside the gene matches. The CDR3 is CASRYLGQGETEAFF. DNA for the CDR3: TGTGCCAGCAGATACCTCGGACAGGGGGAGACTGAAGCTTTCTTT. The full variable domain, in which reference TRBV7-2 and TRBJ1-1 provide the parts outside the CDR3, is GAGVSQSPSNKVTEKGKDVELRCDPISGHTALYWYRQSLGQGLEFLIYFQGNSAPDKSGLPSDRFSAERTGGSVSTLTIQRTQQEDSAVYLCASRYLGQGETEAFFGQGTRLTVV.

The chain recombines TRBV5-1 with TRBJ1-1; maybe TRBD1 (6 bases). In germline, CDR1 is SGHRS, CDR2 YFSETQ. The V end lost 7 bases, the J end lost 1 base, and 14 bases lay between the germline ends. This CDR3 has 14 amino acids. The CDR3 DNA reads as TGCGCCAGCTCGGGGAGGGGGGCGAACACTGAAGCTTTCTTT. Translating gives CASSGRGANTEAFF. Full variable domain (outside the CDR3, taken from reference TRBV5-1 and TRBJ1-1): KAGVTQTPRYLIKTRGQQVTLSCSPISGHRSVSWYQQTPGQGLQFLFEYFSETQRNKGNFPGRFSGRQFSNSRSEMNVSTLELGDSALYLCASSGRGANTEAFFGQGTRLTVV.

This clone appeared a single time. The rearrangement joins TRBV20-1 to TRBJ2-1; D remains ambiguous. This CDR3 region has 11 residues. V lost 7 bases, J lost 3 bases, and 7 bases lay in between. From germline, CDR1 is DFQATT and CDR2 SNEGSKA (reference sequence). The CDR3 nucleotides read TGCAGTGTCCTCGGCTACAATGAGCAGTTCTTC. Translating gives CSVLGYNEQFF.

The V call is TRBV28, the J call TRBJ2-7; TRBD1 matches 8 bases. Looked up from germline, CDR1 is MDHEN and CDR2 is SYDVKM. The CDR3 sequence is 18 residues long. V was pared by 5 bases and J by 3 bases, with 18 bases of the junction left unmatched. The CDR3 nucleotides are TGTGCCAGCAGTCTTCCAGGGGGCTTTACTCCGACGGGCTACGAGCAGTACTTC. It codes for CASSLPGGFTPTGYEQYF.

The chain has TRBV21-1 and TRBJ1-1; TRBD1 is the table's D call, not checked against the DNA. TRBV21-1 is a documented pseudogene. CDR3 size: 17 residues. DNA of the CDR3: TGTGCCAGCAGCAAAGCTATAGGACAGGCCATGAACACTGAAGCTTTCTTT. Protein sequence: CASSKAIGQAMNTEAFF.

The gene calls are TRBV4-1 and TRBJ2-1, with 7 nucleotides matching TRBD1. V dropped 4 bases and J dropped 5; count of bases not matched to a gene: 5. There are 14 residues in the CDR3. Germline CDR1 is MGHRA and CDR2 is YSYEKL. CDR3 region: CASSPSGTDNEQFF. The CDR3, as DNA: TGCGCCAGCAGCCCTTCCGGGACAGACAATGAGCAGTTCTTC.

The CDR3 sequence is CASSLDRGMNTEAFF. CDR3 nucleotide sequence: TGTGCCAGCAGCTTGGACAGGGGGATGAACACTGAAGCTTTCTTT. The chain uses TRBV5-4 and TRBJ1-1, with 8 bases matching TRBD1. The germline V gene has CDR1 SGHNT and CDR2 YYREEE (reference sequence). This CDR3 region has 15 residues. V gave up 0 bases and J gave up 0 bases; unmatched junction bases: 1.

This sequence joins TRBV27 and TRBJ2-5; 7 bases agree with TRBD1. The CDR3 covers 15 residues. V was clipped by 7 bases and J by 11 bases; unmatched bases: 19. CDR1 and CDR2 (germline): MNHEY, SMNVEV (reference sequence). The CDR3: CASKEGGLGLREQYF. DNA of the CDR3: TGTGCCAGCAAAGAAGGGGGCCTGGGCCTACGAGAGCAGTACTTC.

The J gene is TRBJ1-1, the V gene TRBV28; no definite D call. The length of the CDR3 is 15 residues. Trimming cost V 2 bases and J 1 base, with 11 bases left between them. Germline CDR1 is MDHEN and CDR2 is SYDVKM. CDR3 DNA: TGTGCCAGCAGTTTAACCCAGCCGGGGAACACTGAAGCTTTCTTT. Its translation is CASSLTQPGNTEAFF.

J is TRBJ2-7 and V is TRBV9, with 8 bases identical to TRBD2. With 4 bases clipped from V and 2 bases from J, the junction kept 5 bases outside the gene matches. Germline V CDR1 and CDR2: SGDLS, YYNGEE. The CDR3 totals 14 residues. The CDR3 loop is CASSPRLAPYEQYF. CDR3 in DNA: TGTGCCAGCAGCCCCCGACTAGCGCCCTACGAGCAGTACTTC.

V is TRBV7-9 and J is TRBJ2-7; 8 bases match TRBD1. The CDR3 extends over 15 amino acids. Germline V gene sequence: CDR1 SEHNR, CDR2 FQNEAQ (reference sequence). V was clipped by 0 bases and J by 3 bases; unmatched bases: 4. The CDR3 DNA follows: TGTGCCAGCAGCTTAGCGGACAGGGCCAGCTACGAGCAGTACTTC. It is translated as CASSLADRASYEQYF. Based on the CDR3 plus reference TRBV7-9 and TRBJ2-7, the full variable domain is DTGVSQNPRHKITKRGQNVTFRCDPISEHNRLYWYRQTLGQGPEFLTYFQNEAQLEKSRLLSDRFSAERPKGSFSTLEIQRTEQGDSAMYLCASSLADRASYEQYFGPGTRLTVT.